Each of the 17 T cell receptor beta chains below was sequenced from the same sample in a study of CD8+ T cells in alopecia areata. Isolated RNA was reverse transcribed into cDNA used as the sequencing template. The repertoire was sequenced with immunoSEQ multiplex PCR; TCRdb's copy has only in-frame clones and lacks some. This table holds about 160,000 clones, roughly 48% found once. Sample: CD4+ T cells sorted from blood. All receptors derive from a human donor with alopecia areata.

The chain's CDR3 is CASSSPDPMLTDTQYF. CDR3 in DNA: TGTGCCAGCAGCTCCCCAGACCCGATGCTCACAGATACGCAGTATTTT. V is TRBV9 and J is TRBJ2-3; D unclear. The CDR3 consists of 16 residues. V lost 4 bases to trimming and J lost 2 bases, with 17 bases between them. Germline V gene data show CDR1 as SGDLS and CDR2 as YYNGEE.

CDR3 residues: CASASGQGFRGYTF. CDR3 nucleotide sequence: TGCGCCAGCGCCTCGGGACAAGGTTTTCGTGGCTACACCTTC. This sequence joins TRBV5-1 and TRBJ1-2, with D tentatively TRBD1 (6 bases). Germline lookup yields CDR1 SGHRS and CDR2 YFSETQ. V lost 7 bases and J 7 bases, leaving 20 bases between the germline ends. The CDR3 is 14 amino acids.

CDR3 region: CASYRTGLHNGYTF. In DNA, the CDR3 is TGTGCCAGCTACCGTACTGGGCTGCACAATGGCTACACCTTC. The V and J genes are TRBV28 and TRBJ1-2, with D hard to call. V was cut by 8 bases and J by 6 bases, with 19 bases left in between. This CDR3 has 14 amino acids. Per germline, CDR1 MDHEN and CDR2 SYDVKM.

The rearrangement uses TRBV29-1 and TRBJ2-1; the D is unclear. Trimming pared 8 bases from V and 0 bases from J, leaving 14 bases between. CDR3 size: 14 residues. Germline V gives CDR1 SQVTM, CDR2 ANQGSEA. For the CDR3, the DNA is TGCAGCACAAGCGCTCGACTCTCCTACAATGAGCAGTTCTTC. It is translated as CSTSARLSYNEQFF.

This chain links TRBV30 with TRBJ1-1, with 7 bases aligning to TRBD1. The CDR3 totals 14 residues. Per the germline V gene, CDR1 is GTSNPN and CDR2 is SVGIG (reference sequence). V was clipped by 3 bases and J by 1 base; unmatched bases: 5. CDR3 region: CAWRKQGKNTEAFF. The CDR3 region has the DNA TGTGCCTGGAGGAAACAGGGGAAGAACACTGAAGCTTTCTTT.

This clone was observed a handful of times. The chain combines TRBV27 with TRBJ2-1; 11 bases fit TRBD2. The trim removed 7 bases at V and 0 bases at J, leaving 2 bases unmatched. The germline gives CDR1 MNHEY, CDR2 SMNVEV (reference sequence). This CDR3 has 15 residues. DNA for the CDR3: TGTGCCAGCACCACTAGCGGGAGCTCCTACAATGAGCAGTTCTTC. Amino acid sequence: CASTTSGSSYNEQFF.

The chain recombines TRBV29-1 with TRBJ2-2; TRBD1 is a possible D gene (5 bases). V lost 2 bases and J lost 6, with 13 bases in between. Looked up from germline, CDR1 is SQVTM and CDR2 is ANQGSEA. The CDR3 contains 14 residues. CDR3 sequence reads: CSVETISGPGELFF. The DNA of the CDR3 is TGCAGCGTTGAAACCATATCAGGGCCCGGGGAGCTGTTTTTT.

The V and J genes are TRBV6-6 and TRBJ2-3; no clear D. This CDR3 spans 11 amino acids. V was clipped by 7 bases and J by 3 bases, with 5 bases between them. The germline CDR1 and CDR2 sequences are MNHNY and SVGAGI (reference sequence). The CDR3, as DNA: TGTGCCAGCACTGGAACAGATACGCAGTATTTT. Translating gives CASTGTDTQYF.

This chain links TRBV2 with TRBJ2-5; D uncertain. Trimming took off 2 bases at V and 5 bases at J, with 18 bases between the two ends. This CDR3 is built from 16 residues. Per germline, CDR1 SNHLY and CDR2 FYNNEI. This CDR3 is CASSERSRSLGETQYF. The CDR3, as DNA: TGTGCCAGCAGTGAAAGATCCCGGAGTTTGGGCGAGACCCAGTACTTC.

The chain recombines TRBV7-8 with TRBJ2-6, with D possibly being TRBD2 (5 bases). The germline CDR1 and CDR2 sequences are SGHVS and FQNEAQ. There are 18 residues in the CDR3. Between the trimmed V and J ends, which lost 3 bases and 0 bases, there was a span of 15 bases. The CDR3 loop is CASSLDSIGSSGANVLTF. The CDR3 bases are TGTGCCAGCAGCTTGGACTCGATTGGGTCCTCTGGGGCCAACGTCCTGACTTTC.

The rearrangement uses TRBV29-1 and TRBJ2-1; TRBD2 matches at 11 bases. Germline CDR1 SQVTM, CDR2 ANQGSEA. This CDR3 has 15 residues. J was trimmed by 1 base and V by 3 bases; bases with no gene match: 2. In nucleotides, the CDR3 is TGCAGCGTTGATCGGACTAGCGGGTCCTACAATGAGCAGTTCTTC. Amino acids: CSVDRTSGSYNEQFF.

V usage is TRBV29-1 and J usage is TRBJ2-5, with a possible D match to TRBD1 (5 bases). V lost 4 bases and J 1 base, leaving 7 bases between the germline ends. The CDR3 spans 12 residues. The germline gives CDR1 SQVTM, CDR2 ANQGSEA. The CDR3, as DNA: TGCAGCGTTGGGACATTCCAAGAGACCCAGTACTTC. This codes for CSVGTFQETQYF.

This clone was observed a handful of times. This CDR3 is CSVVLPGSPQHF. DNA for the CDR3: TGCAGCGTTGTTTTACCGGGGAGTCCCCAGCATTTT. The chain employs TRBV29-1 and TRBJ1-5; D remains ambiguous. With 4 bases removed from V and 10 bases from J, the gap between germline ends came to 14 bases. The CDR3 consists of 12 residues. Germline-derived CDR1 and CDR2 are SQVTM and ANQGSEA.

CDR3: CAWGGSARTSNQPQHF. Written as DNA, the CDR3 is TGTGCCTGGGGCGGATCCGCTAGGACATCCAATCAGCCCCAGCATTTT. The rearrangement uses TRBV30 and TRBJ1-5; D is possibly TRBD1 (5 bases). The CDR3 runs to 16 residues. V was clipped by 5 bases and J by 3 bases, with 20 bases between them. In germline, CDR1 is GTSNPN, CDR2 SVGIG (reference sequence).

The chain has TRBV27 and TRBJ2-7; D may be TRBD1 (5 bases). Deletions cut 9 bases from V and 6 bases from J, with 18 bases between. The CDR3 has 13 residues. Germline values: CDR1 MNHEY, CDR2 SMNVEV (reference sequence). The CDR3 region is CASHHLGVGEQYF. Written as DNA, the CDR3 is TGTGCCAGTCACCATTTAGGGGTAGGCGAGCAGTACTTC.

Turning to this clone: The same CDR3 also results from other DNA sequences found in this sample. J is TRBJ2-1 and V is TRBV5-1; no clear D gene. Trimming pared 0 bases from V and 1 base from J, leaving 8 bases between. Germline CDR1 and CDR2: SGHRS and YFSETQ. This CDR3 spans 15 amino acids. The CDR3 DNA reads TGCGCCAGCAGCTTGGGTGGACCTTCCTACAATGAGCAGTTCTTC. Its translation: CASSLGGPSYNEQFF.

The chain carries TRBV4-2 and TRBJ2-2; D ambiguous. CDR3 length equals 16 residues. V shed 4 bases and J shed 0 bases, with 12 bases lying between them. Germline-derived CDR1 and CDR2 are LGHNA and YNFKEQ. The CDR3 coding sequence is TGTGCCAGCAGCCGAGAGGACGTGGCGAACACCGGGGAGCTGTTTTTT. This gives the protein CASSREDVANTGELFF.